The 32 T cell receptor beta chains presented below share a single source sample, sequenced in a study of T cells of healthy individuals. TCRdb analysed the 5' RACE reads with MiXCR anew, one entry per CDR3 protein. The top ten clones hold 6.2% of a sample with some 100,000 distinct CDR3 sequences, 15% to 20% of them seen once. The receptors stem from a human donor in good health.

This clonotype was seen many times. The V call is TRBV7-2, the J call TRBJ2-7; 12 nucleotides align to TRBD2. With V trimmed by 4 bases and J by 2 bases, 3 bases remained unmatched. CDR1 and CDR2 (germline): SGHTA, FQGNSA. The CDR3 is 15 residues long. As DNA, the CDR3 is TGTGCCAGCAGCTCTACTAGCGGGGGGCCCTACGAGCAGTACTTC. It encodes CASSSTSGGPYEQYF.

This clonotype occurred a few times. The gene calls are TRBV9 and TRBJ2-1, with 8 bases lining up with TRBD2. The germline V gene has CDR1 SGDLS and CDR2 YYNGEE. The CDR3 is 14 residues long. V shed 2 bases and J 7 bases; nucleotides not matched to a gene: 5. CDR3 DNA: TGTGCCAGCAGCGTTTCCGGGACTAGGAATGAGCAGTTCTTC. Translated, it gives CASSVSGTRNEQFF.

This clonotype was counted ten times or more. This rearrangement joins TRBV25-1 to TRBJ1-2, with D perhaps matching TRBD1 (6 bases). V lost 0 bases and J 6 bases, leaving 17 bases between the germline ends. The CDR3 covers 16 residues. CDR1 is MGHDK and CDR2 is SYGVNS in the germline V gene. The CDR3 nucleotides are TGTGCCAGCAGTGAATATTATAGGGGACAAATTAATGGCTACACCTTC. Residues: CASSEYYRGQINGYTF.

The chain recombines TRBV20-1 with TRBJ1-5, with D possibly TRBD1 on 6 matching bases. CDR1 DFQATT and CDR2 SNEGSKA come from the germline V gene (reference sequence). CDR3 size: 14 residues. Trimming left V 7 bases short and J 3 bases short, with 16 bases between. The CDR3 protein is CSEKRGTSNQPQHF. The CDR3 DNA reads TGCAGTGAGAAAAGGGGGACATCCAATCAGCCCCAGCATTTT.

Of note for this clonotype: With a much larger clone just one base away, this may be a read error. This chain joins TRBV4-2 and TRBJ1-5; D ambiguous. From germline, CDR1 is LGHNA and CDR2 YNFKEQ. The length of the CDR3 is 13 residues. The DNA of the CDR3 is TGTGCCAGCGGCCAAACAAGCAATCAGCCCCAGCATTTT. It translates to CASGQTSNQPQHF.

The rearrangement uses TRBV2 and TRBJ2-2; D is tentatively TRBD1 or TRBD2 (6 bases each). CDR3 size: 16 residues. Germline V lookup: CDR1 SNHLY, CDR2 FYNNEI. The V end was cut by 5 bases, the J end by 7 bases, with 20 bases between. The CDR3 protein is CASSCTQGRFCGELFF. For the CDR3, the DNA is TGTGCCAGCAGTTGCACTCAGGGGAGGTTTTGCGGGGAGCTGTTTTTT.

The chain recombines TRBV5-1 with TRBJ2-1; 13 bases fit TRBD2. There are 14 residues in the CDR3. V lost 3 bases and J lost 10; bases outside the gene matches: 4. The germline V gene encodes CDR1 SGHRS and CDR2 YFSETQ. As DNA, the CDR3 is TGCGCCAGCAGCTCTGGACTAGCGGGGGACGAGCAGTTCTTC. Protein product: CASSSGLAGDEQFF.

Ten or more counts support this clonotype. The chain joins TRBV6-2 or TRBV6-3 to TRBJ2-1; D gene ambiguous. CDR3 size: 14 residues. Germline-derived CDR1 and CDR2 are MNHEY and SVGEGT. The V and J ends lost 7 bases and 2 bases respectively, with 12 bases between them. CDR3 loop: CASTPSSPYNEQFF. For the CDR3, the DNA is TGTGCCAGCACTCCATCTAGTCCCTACAATGAGCAGTTCTTC.

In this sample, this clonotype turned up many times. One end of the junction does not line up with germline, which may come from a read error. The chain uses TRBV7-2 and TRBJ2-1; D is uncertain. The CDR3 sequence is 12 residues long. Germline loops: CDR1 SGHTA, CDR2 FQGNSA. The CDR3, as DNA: TGTGCCAGTGGACGCTCCTTCAATGAGCAGTTCTTC. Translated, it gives CASGRSFNEQFF.

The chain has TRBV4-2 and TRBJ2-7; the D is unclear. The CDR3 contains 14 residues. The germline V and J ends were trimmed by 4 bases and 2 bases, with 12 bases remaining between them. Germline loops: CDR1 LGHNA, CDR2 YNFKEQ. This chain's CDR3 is CASSPGSEAYEQYF. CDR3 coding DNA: TGTGCCAGCAGCCCTGGGTCGGAAGCCTACGAGCAGTACTTC.

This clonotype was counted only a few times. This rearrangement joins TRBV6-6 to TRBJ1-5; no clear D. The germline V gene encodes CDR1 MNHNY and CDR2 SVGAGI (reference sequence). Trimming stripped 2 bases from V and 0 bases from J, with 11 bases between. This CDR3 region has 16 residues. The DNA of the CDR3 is TGTGCCAGCAGTTACGTGGTAGACTATAGCAATCAGCCCCAGCATTTT. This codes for CASSYVVDYSNQPQHF.

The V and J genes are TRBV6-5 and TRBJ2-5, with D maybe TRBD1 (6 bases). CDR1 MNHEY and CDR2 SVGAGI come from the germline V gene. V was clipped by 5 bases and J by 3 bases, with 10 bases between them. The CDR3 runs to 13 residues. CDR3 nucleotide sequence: TGTGCCAGCAGTAAGGGGGAGAAAGAGACCCAGTACTTC. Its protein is CASSKGEKETQYF.

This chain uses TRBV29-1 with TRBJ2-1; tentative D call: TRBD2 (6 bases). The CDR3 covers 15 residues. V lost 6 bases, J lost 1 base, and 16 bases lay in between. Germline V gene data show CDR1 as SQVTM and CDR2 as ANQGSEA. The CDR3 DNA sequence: TGCAGCGTGGGAAAAAGTGGAGGGTCCTACAATGAGCAGTTCTTC. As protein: CSVGKSGGSYNEQFF.

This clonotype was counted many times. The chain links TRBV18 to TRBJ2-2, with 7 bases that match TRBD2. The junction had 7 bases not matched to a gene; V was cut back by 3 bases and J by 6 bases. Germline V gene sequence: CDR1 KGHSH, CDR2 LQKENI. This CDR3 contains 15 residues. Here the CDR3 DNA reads TGTGCCAGCTCACCCCGACTAGCTCACGCCGGGGAGCTGTTTTTT. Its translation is CASSPRLAHAGELFF.

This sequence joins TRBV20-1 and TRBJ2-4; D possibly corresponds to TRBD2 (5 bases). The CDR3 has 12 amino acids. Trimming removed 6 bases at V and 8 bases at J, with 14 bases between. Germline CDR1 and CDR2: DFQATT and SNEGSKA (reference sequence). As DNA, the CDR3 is TGCAGTGCCATGGTGGGGAGCGACATTCAGTACTTC. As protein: CSAMVGSDIQYF.

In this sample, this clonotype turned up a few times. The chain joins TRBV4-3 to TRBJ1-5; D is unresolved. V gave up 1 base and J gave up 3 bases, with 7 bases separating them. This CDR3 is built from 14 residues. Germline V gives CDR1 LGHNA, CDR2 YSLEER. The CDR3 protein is CASSQGQYNQPQHF. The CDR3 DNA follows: TGCGCCAGCAGCCAAGGGCAGTACAATCAGCCCCAGCATTTT.

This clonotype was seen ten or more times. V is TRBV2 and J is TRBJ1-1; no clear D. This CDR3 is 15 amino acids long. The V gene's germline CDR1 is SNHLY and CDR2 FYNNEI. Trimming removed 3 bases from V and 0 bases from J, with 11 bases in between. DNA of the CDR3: TGTGCCAGCAGTGAGGTAGGAAGGTTGAACACTGAAGCTTTCTTT. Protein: CASSEVGRLNTEAFF.

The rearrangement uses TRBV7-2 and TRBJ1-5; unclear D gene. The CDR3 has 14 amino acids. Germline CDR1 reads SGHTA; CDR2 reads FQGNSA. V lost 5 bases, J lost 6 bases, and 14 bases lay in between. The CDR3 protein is CASSPGVVGQPQHF. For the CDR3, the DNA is TGTGCCAGCAGCCCAGGAGTGGTTGGTCAGCCCCAGCATTTT.

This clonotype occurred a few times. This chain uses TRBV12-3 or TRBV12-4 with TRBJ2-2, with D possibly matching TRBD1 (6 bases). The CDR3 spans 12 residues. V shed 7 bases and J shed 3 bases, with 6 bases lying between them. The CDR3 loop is CASKGDTGELFF. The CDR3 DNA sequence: TGTGCCAGCAAGGGGGACACCGGGGAGCTGTTTTTT.

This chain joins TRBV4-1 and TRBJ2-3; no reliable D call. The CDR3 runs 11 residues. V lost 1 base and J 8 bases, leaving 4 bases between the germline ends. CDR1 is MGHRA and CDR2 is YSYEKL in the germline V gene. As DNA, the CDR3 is TGCGCCAGCAGCCAAGCCAGTACGCAGTATTTT. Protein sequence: CASSQASTQYF.

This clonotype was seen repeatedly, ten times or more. In nucleotides, the CDR3 is TGTGCCAGCAGTTACGGGAGGCAGGGGCCCACTGAAGCTTTCTTT. Translation gives CASSYGRQGPTEAFF. This chain connects TRBV6-2 or TRBV6-3 to TRBJ1-1; the D gene is possibly TRBD1 (6 bases). The CDR3 has 15 amino acids. The V end lost 2 bases, the J end lost 4 bases, and 14 bases lay between the germline ends. Germline V gives CDR1 MNHEY, CDR2 SVGEGT.

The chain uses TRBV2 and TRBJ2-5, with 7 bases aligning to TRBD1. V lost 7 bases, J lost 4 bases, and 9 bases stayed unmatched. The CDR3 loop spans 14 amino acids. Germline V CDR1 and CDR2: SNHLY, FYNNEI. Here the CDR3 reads CASTPQGYSETQYF. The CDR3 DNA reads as TGTGCCAGCACCCCACAGGGGTACTCAGAGACCCAGTACTTC.

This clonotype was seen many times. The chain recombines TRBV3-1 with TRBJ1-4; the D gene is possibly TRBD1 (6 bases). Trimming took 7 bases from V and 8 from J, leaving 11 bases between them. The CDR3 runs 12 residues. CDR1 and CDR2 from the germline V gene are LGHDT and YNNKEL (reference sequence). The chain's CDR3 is CASTNREEKLFF. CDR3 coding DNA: TGTGCCAGCACCAACAGGGAAGAAAAACTGTTTTTT.

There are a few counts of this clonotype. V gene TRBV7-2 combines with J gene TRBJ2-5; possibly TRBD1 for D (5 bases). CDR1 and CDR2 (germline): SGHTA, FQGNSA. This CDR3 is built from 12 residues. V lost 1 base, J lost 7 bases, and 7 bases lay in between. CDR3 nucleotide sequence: TGTGCCAGCAGCTTAGATCAGGGGACCCAGTACTTC. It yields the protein CASSLDQGTQYF. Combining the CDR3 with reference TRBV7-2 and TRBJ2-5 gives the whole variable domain GAGVSQSPSNKVTEKGKDVELRCDPISGHTALYWYRQSLGQGLEFLIYFQGNSAPDKSGLPSDRFSAERTGGSVSTLTIQRTQQEDSAVYLCASSLDQGTQYFGPGTRLLVL.

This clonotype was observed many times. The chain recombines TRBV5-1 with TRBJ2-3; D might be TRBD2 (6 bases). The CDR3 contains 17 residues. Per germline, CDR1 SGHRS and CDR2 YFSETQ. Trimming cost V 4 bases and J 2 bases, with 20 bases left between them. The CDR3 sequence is CASSLGWSGSITDTQYF. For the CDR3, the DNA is TGCGCCAGCAGCCTTGGGTGGTCCGGGAGCATCACAGATACGCAGTATTTT.

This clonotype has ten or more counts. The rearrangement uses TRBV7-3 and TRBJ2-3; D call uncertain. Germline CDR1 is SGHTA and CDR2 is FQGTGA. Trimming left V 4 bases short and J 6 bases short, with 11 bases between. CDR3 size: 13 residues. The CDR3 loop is CASSSNGGDTQYF. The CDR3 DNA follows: TGTGCCAGCAGCTCCAACGGTGGGGATACGCAGTATTTT.

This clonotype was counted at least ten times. The CDR3 sequence is CASSERTSASYNEQFF. The CDR3 DNA sequence: TGTGCCAGCAGTGAACGAACTAGCGCCTCCTACAATGAGCAGTTCTTC. J is TRBJ2-1 and V is TRBV25-1; 7 bases align to TRBD2. The CDR3 contains 16 residues. V was pared by 2 bases and J by 0 bases, with 4 bases of the junction left unmatched. The germline gives CDR1 MGHDK, CDR2 SYGVNS.

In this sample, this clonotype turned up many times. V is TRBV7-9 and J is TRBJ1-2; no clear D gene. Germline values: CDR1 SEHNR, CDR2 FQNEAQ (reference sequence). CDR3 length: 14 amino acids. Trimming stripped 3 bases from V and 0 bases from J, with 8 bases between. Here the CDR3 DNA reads TGTGCCAGCAGCTTTCATGGGGCTAACTATGGCTACACCTTC. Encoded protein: CASSFHGANYGYTF.

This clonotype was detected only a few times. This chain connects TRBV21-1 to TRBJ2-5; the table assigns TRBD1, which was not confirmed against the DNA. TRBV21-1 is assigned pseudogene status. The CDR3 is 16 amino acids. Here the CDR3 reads CASSNPGAGRQETQYF. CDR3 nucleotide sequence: TGTGCCAGCAGCAACCCAGGGGCTGGTAGGCAAGAGACCCAGTACTTC.

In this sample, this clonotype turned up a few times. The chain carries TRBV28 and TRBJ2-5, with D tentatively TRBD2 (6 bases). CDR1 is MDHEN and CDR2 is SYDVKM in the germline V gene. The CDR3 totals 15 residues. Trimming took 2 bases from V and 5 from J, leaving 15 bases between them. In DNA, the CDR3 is TGTGCCAGCAGTTTAGCGGGCACCCGGGGGGAGACCCAGTACTTC. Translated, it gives CASSLAGTRGETQYF.

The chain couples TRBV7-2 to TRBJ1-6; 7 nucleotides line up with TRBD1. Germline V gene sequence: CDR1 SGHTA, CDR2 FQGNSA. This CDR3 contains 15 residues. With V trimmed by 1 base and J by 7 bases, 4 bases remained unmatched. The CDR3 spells CASSLGPGQNSPLHF. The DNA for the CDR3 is TGTGCCAGCAGCTTAGGACCGGGACAGAATTCACCCCTCCACTTT.

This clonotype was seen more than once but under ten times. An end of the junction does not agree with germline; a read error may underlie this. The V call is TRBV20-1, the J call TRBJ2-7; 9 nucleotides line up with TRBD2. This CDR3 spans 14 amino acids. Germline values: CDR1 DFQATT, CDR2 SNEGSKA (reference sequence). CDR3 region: CSARETSGYYEQYF. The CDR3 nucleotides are TGCAGTGCGAGAGAAACTAGCGGGTACTACGAGCAGTACTTC.